One sample yielded the 8 T cell receptor beta chains listed below, sequenced in a study of blood T cell repertoires in COVID-19 (dated by TCRdb to 2020 to 2022). Library preparation employed the immunoSEQ multiplex PCR assay. TCRdb carries this immuneACCESS record with in-frame sequences only. Its versions omit some clonotypes, under half of them owing to an unresolved V gene in the studies checked, with the rest unexplained. Across this sample there are fewer than 250,000 clones, with approximately 82% seen only once. The ten biggest clones cover approximately 2.5% of the sample. Sample: peripheral blood. These TCRs come from a woman aged 70-85 years with active or convalescent COVID-19.

The CDR3 loop is CASSFWGEETQYF. The CDR3 DNA reads TGTGCCAGCAGCTTTTGGGGGGAGGAGACCCAGTACTTC. V and J are TRBV7-6 and TRBJ2-5; D is perhaps TRBD2 (6 bases). Trimming cost V 3 bases and J 5 bases, with 10 bases left between them. Germline values: CDR1 SGHVS, CDR2 FNYEAQ. This CDR3 is 13 amino acids long.

This chain uses TRBV5-1 with TRBJ1-2; the D is unclear. This CDR3 region has 18 residues. The germline CDR1 and CDR2 sequences are SGHRS and YFSETQ. The V end was cut by 2 bases, the J end by 2 bases, with 22 bases between. The CDR3 loop is CASSFGPPGIRNNYGYTF. In nucleotides, the CDR3 is TGCGCCAGCAGCTTTGGGCCCCCGGGGATCAGGAACAACTATGGCTACACCTTC.

The chain links TRBV7-9 to TRBJ1-5, with TRBD1 identical over 9 bases. Unmatched junction bases numbered 7, after V lost 8 bases and J lost 5 bases. The CDR3 is made up of 14 amino acids. CDR1 SEHNR and CDR2 FQNEAQ come from the germline V gene (reference sequence). CDR3 DNA: TGTGCCAGCGGGGGACAGGGTTATGATCAGCCCCAGCATTTT. Translating gives CASGGQGYDQPQHF.

Here the CDR3 reads CASSLNSLETQYF. In nucleotides, the CDR3 is TGTGCCAGCAGCTTAAACTCTCTAGAGACCCAGTACTTC. The chain carries TRBV7-9 and TRBJ2-5; D uncertain. The CDR3 is 13 residues long. Trimming stripped 2 bases from V and 4 bases from J, with 8 bases between. Per germline, CDR1 SEHNR and CDR2 FQNEAQ (reference sequence).

The table lists this clone with a few counts. The J gene is TRBJ2-7, the V gene TRBV29-1; 8 bases fit TRBD1. Germline V gives CDR1 SQVTM, CDR2 ANQGSEA. V trimming: 5 bases; J trimming: 7 bases; junction bases outside the gene matches: 10. The length of the CDR3 is 13 residues. CDR3 DNA sequence: TGCAGCGTTAGACAGGGGACCGCGGGGGAGCAGTACTTC. This codes for CSVRQGTAGEQYF.

This clone was seen only a few times. The rearrangement joins TRBV4-2 to TRBJ2-7; 9 bases fit TRBD2. This CDR3 is 16 amino acids long. The junction had 5 bases not matched to a gene; V was cut back by 0 bases and J by 2 bases. Germline loops: CDR1 LGHNA, CDR2 YNFKEQ. CDR3 region: CASSQDVLAGPYEQYF. DNA for the CDR3: TGTGCCAGCAGCCAAGATGTGCTAGCGGGGCCCTACGAGCAGTACTTC.

The gene calls are TRBV7-3 and TRBJ2-5, with a weak D call TRBD1 (5 bases). Germline V gene sequence: CDR1 SGHTA, CDR2 FQGTGA. CDR3 length equals 14 residues. V lost 6 bases and J lost 0, with 11 bases in between. CDR3 in amino acids: CASSRTGNQETQYF. CDR3 nucleotides: TGTGCCAGCAGTCGTACAGGAAACCAAGAGACCCAGTACTTC. The whole variable domain, remainder taken from reference TRBV7-3 and TRBJ2-5, is GAGVSQTPSNKVTEKGKYVELRCDPISGHTALYWYRQSLGQGPEFLIYFQGTGAADDSGLPNDRFFAVRPEGSVSTLKIQRTERGDSAVYLCASSRTGNQETQYFGPGTRLLVL.

J is TRBJ1-1 and V is TRBV5-6; TRBD1 might be the D (5 bases). This CDR3 comprises 15 residues. Germline V CDR1 and CDR2: SGHDT, YYEEEE. Trimming stripped 2 bases from V and 1 base from J, with 12 bases between. The CDR3 loop is CASSFLDRQNTEAFF. DNA of the CDR3: TGTGCCAGCAGCTTTCTTGACAGACAGAACACTGAAGCTTTCTTT. Together with reference TRBV5-6 and TRBJ1-1, the CDR3 gives the full variable domain: DAGVTQSPTHLIKTRGQQVTLRCSPKSGHDTVSWYQQALGQGPQFIFQYYEEEERQRGNFPDRFSGHQFPNYSSELNVNALLLGDSALYLCASSFLDRQNTEAFFGQGTRLTVV.